This T cell receptor (beta chain) was observed in a study of beta chain features in type 1 diabetes. Study at large: The study found patients and healthy donors alike in age, gender and cell yields.

General study points: Type 1 diabetes patients showed a moderate but significant shortening of TCRB CDR3s in all four CD4+ subsets.

The sample holds a few counts of this clone. The target antigen is unknown. The isolated RNA, all of it, was reverse transcribed, so expressed TCRB transcripts were what got sequenced. TCRdb keeps only in-frame clones here, not all; method: immunoSEQ multiplex PCR. The sample lists a few hundred thousand clones, roughly 12% occurring once. On average, the one heparinised blood draw given by each donor was about 100 mL. Purities in excess of 98% were seen in all sorted populations. The source is a man aged 18-30 years in good health. Sequenced input: naive CD4+ T cells from blood.

Here the CDR3 DNA reads TGTGCCACCGCCGGGACAGGGGAAGAGACCCAGTACTTC. The encoded protein is CATAGTGEETQYF. This sequence joins TRBV27 and TRBJ2-5, with 10 positions matching TRBD1. CDR1 and CDR2 from the germline V gene are MNHEY and SMNVEV (reference sequence). The CDR3 is made up of 13 amino acids. The trim removed 10 bases at V and 3 bases at J, leaving 5 bases unmatched.